This passage covers 23 T cell receptor beta chains from one sample sequenced in a study of T-cell memory formation after mild COVID-19. TCRdb redid the calling of the 5' RACE reads with MiXCR, one entry per CDR3 protein. The sample holds a few hundred thousand distinct CDR3 sequences, about 16% seen once. Sequencing was carried out using PBMCs or a T cell subset sorted from them (not recorded which). These receptor sequences come from a man aged 18 to 29 who had mild COVID-19 (a few samples of this study predate the infection). Cell type and time point are not known.

This clonotype turned up a few times. The chain has TRBV7-8 and TRBJ2-7, with D perhaps matching TRBD1 (5 bases). Germline V gene sequence: CDR1 SGHVS, CDR2 FQNEAQ. This CDR3 has 14 residues. The germline V and J ends were trimmed by 4 bases and 1 base, with 11 bases remaining between them. The CDR3 DNA reads TGTGCCAGCAGCTCTGGAAGGACATCCTACGAGCAGTACTTC. This translates into CASSSGRTSYEQYF.

The rearrangement uses TRBV12-3 or TRBV12-4 and TRBJ2-3; 9 bases line up with TRBD2. The CDR3 totals 16 residues. J lost 6 bases, V lost 1 base, and 8 bases had no gene match. The CDR3 region is CASSLGSGGRRDTQYF. The CDR3 bases are TGTGCCAGCAGTTTAGGTAGCGGGGGAAGGAGGGATACGCAGTATTTT.

This clonotype appeared a few times. The V call is TRBV6-2 or TRBV6-3, the J call TRBJ1-2; no clear D. Germline V lookup: CDR1 MNHEY, CDR2 SVGEGT. This CDR3 has 13 residues. Between the trimmed V and J ends, which lost 6 bases and 4 bases, there was a span of 12 bases. The CDR3 coding sequence is TGTGCCAGCAGCTCATCCGCGAGCTATGGCTACACCTTC. This sequence encodes CASSSSASYGYTF.

This chain joins TRBV5-4 and TRBJ2-5; possible D gene TRBD1, 5 bases. Germline assignment: CDR1 SGHNT and CDR2 YYREEE (reference sequence). The CDR3 has 14 amino acids. Trimming removed 0 bases at V and 5 bases at J, with 11 bases between. The CDR3 coding sequence is TGTGCCAGCAGCTTGGTTTCAGGGTATGAGACCCAGTACTTC. As protein: CASSLVSGYETQYF.

The gene calls are TRBV28 and TRBJ1-1; the match to TRBD1 covers 7 bases. The CDR3 is made up of 12 amino acids. V shed 5 bases and J 11 bases; nucleotides not matched to a gene: 8. Germline loops: CDR1 MDHEN, CDR2 SYDVKM. CDR3: CASSIGTVFAFF. In DNA, the CDR3 is TGTGCCAGCAGTATAGGGACAGTATTTGCTTTCTTT. Together with reference TRBV28 and TRBJ1-1, the CDR3 gives the full variable domain: DVKVTQSSRYLVKRTGEKVFLECVQDMDHENMFWYRQDPGLGLRLIYFSYDVKMKEKGDIPEGYSVSREKKERFSLILESASTNQTSMYLCASSIGTVFAFFGQGTRLTVV.

This clonotype was counted a few times. The chain has TRBV13 and TRBJ1-1; D call uncertain. The germline V gene has CDR1 PRHDT and CDR2 FYEKMQ (reference sequence). V lost 3 bases and J 7 bases, leaving 9 bases between the germline ends. The length of the CDR3 is 12 residues. The DNA of the CDR3 is TGTGCCAGCAGCTTGGCAGTAAATGAAGCTTTCTTT. Amino acids: CASSLAVNEAFF.

This clonotype was counted a few times. V is TRBV5-6 and J is TRBJ2-3; 7 positions agree with TRBD2. CDR3 length: 15 residues. Germline V gene lookup returns CDR1 SGHDT and CDR2 YYEEEE. Trimming at V came to 4 bases and at J to 0 bases, leaving 5 bases not matched to a gene. CDR3 DNA: TGTGCCAGCAGCCCACGGGGGGTCAGCACAGATACGCAGTATTTT. Translation gives CASSPRGVSTDTQYF.

The chain has TRBV3-1 and TRBJ2-3; D is ambiguous. Germline V gives CDR1 LGHDT, CDR2 YNNKEL (reference sequence). With 1 base removed from V and 4 bases from J, the gap between germline ends came to 3 bases. The length of the CDR3 is 12 residues. This CDR3 is CASSQVPDTQYF. DNA for the CDR3: TGTGCCAGCAGCCAAGTCCCAGATACGCAGTATTTT.

This clonotype has more than one count but fewer than ten. V and J are TRBV19 and TRBJ2-5; D might be TRBD1 (5 bases). Germline V CDR1 and CDR2: LNHDA, SQIVND (reference sequence). V gave up 5 bases and J gave up 0 bases, with 10 bases separating them. CDR3 length: 14 residues. Here the CDR3 reads CASSGQLYQETQYF. The CDR3 DNA reads TGTGCCAGTAGTGGACAATTGTACCAAGAGACCCAGTACTTC.

The chain couples TRBV18 to TRBJ2-6; D unclear. Between the trimmed V and J ends, which lost 2 bases and 4 bases, there was a span of 6 bases. CDR1 is KGHSH and CDR2 is LQKENI in the germline V gene. The CDR3 is 14 amino acids. Written as DNA, the CDR3 is TGTGCCAGCTCACCATCGGAAGGGGCCAACGTCCTGACTTTC. The encoded protein is CASSPSEGANVLTF.

This clonotype was recorded many times. This chain links TRBV6-6 with TRBJ2-1, with TRBD2 matching 7 bases. Germline V lookup: CDR1 MNHNY, CDR2 SVGAGI (reference sequence). The length of the CDR3 is 12 residues. Germline trimming cut 8 bases from V and 2 bases from J; bases unmatched to any gene: 0. CDR3: CASGGAYNEQFF. In DNA form, the CDR3 reads TGTGCCAGCGGGGGGGCCTACAATGAGCAGTTCTTC.

Only a few counts were recorded for this clonotype. The chain combines TRBV30 with TRBJ2-3; no reliable D call. Germline loops: CDR1 GTSNPN, CDR2 SVGIG (reference sequence). This CDR3 comprises 11 residues. V was shortened by 2 bases and J by 4 bases, with 4 bases between the two germline ends. This chain's CDR3 is CAWSLADTQYF. In nucleotides, the CDR3 is TGTGCCTGGAGTTTGGCAGATACGCAGTATTTT.

This clonotype was detected a few times. This chain connects TRBV7-9 to TRBJ2-1, with a tentative D call TRBD1 (5 bases). The V end was cut by 6 bases, the J end by 9 bases, with 12 bases between. Germline CDR1 is SEHNR and CDR2 is FQNEAQ (reference sequence). The CDR3 contains 12 residues. The CDR3 protein is CASRERGTEQFF. DNA for the CDR3: TGTGCCAGCAGGGAAAGGGGTACTGAGCAGTTCTTC.

The sample holds a few counts of this clonotype. The chain recombines TRBV7-6 with TRBJ2-2, with 7 bases aligning to TRBD2. Germline V gives CDR1 SGHVS, CDR2 FNYEAQ. The CDR3 is made up of 15 amino acids. The V segment lost 2 bases and the J segment 5 bases; nucleotides outside the gene matches: 5. CDR3 sequence (DNA): TGTGCCAGCAGCTTACTAGCGGAGGGAACCGGGGAGCTGTTTTTT. Translation: CASSLLAEGTGELFF.

This rearrangement joins TRBV5-1 to TRBJ1-5; D uncertain. V was clipped by 0 bases and J by 6 bases, with 13 bases between them. The CDR3 extends over 15 amino acids. CDR1 is SGHRS, CDR2 YFSETQ, per germline. This CDR3 is CASSLEGWETQPQHF. For the CDR3, the DNA is TGCGCCAGCAGCTTGGAAGGCTGGGAGACTCAGCCCCAGCATTTT.

This clonotype was recorded only once. This chain uses TRBV6-2 or TRBV6-3 with TRBJ2-3; D unclear. With 2 bases removed from V and 7 bases from J, the gap between germline ends came to 7 bases. CDR3 length equals 12 residues. The V gene's germline CDR1 is MNHEY and CDR2 SVGEGT. The CDR3 loop reads CASSYLWNTQYF. CDR3 in DNA: TGTGCCAGCAGTTACCTCTGGAATACGCAGTATTTT.

This sequence joins TRBV6-5 and TRBJ1-1; D might be TRBD1 (6 bases). Germline CDR1 MNHEY, CDR2 SVGAGI. This CDR3 is built from 16 residues. V was cut by 7 bases and J by 2 bases, with 20 bases left in between. The CDR3 DNA sequence: TGTGCCAGCACCGACTTGGCGGACAGCCCCAACACTGAAGCTTTCTTT. Translating it yields CASTDLADSPNTEAFF.

The rearrangement uses TRBV5-1 and TRBJ2-5; 14 nucleotides line up with TRBD2. V trimming: 3 bases; J trimming: 2 bases; junction bases outside the gene matches: 6. Germline V lookup: CDR1 SGHRS, CDR2 YFSETQ. The CDR3 length is 17 residues. The CDR3 loop reads CASSSAGTSGGQETQYF. The CDR3 nucleotides read TGCGCCAGCAGCTCCGCCGGGACTAGCGGGGGACAAGAGACCCAGTACTTC.

This clonotype was picked up a small number of times. V and J are TRBV15 and TRBJ2-7, with 7 bases matching TRBD1. CDR1 LNHNV and CDR2 YYDKDF come from the germline V gene (reference sequence). Unmatched junction bases numbered 15, after V lost 1 base and J lost 0 bases. The CDR3 loop spans 19 amino acids. The CDR3 protein is CATSRVIGTASQRSYEQYV. The CDR3 DNA is TGTGCCACCAGCAGAGTTATAGGGACAGCCTCCCAACGCTCCTACGAGCAGTACGTC.

This clonotype was recorded a few times. The V gene is TRBV29-1, the J gene TRBJ2-3; perhaps TRBD2 as D (5 bases). The CDR3 runs 13 residues. With 8 bases removed from V and 6 bases from J, the gap between germline ends came to 18 bases. Germline V gives CDR1 SQVTM, CDR2 ANQGSEA. The chain's CDR3 is CSPIGLYGDTQYF. The CDR3 DNA sequence: TGCAGCCCCATAGGACTTTACGGGGATACGCAGTATTTT.

The chain combines TRBV7-9 with TRBJ2-7, with a possible D match to TRBD2 (6 bases). The CDR3 is 13 amino acids. Trimming left V 4 bases short and J 6 bases short, with 13 bases between. CDR1 SEHNR and CDR2 FQNEAQ come from the germline V gene (reference sequence). CDR3 protein: CASSSTSDPEQYV. In nucleotides, the CDR3 is TGTGCCAGCAGCTCGACTAGTGACCCCGAGCAGTACGTC.

This clonotype was seen only once. The chain uses TRBV7-9 and TRBJ1-3, with unresolved D. Germline loops: CDR1 SEHNR, CDR2 FQNEAQ (reference sequence). The V and J ends lost 1 base and 7 bases respectively, with 5 bases between them. CDR3 length equals 12 residues. The CDR3 here is CASSLGENTIYF. The DNA for the CDR3 is TGTGCCAGCAGCTTAGGAGAGAACACCATATATTTT.

There are a few counts of this clonotype. This chain joins TRBV5-6 and TRBJ2-5, with 7 nucleotides matching TRBD1. Germline V gene data show CDR1 as SGHDT and CDR2 as YYEEEE. The CDR3 runs 14 residues. With V trimmed by 0 bases and J by 9 bases, 8 bases remained unmatched. The CDR3 loop reads CASSLERRTGPQYF. The DNA of the CDR3 is TGTGCCAGCAGCTTGGAGCGGCGGACAGGCCCCCAGTACTTC.